The rows below give T cell receptor beta chains drawn from one sample of a study of T-cell memory formation after mild COVID-19. One entry per CDR3 protein results from TCRdb running MiXCR on the 5' RACE reads. This sample has around 200,000 distinct CDR3 sequences, with roughly 16% found just once. The sample comprised PBMCs or a T cell subset sorted from them (not recorded which). Receptor source: an adult woman who had mild COVID-19 (a few samples of this study predate the infection). Cell type and time point are not known. Both conserved end residues are part of each CDR3. The order of the fields is CDR3 length, V gene, J gene, D gene, CDR3 protein, CDR3 DNA. A D gene is named only where the DNA matches it firmly.

CDR3 length: 14; V gene: TRBV24-1; J gene: TRBJ2-7; D gene: TRBD1; CDR3 protein: CATSDRGQGNEQYF; CDR3 DNA: TGTGCCACCAGTGACCGAGGACAGGGGAACGAGCAGTACTTC
CDR3 length: 15; V gene: TRBV19; J gene: TRBJ2-5; D gene: -; CDR3 protein: CASSNYPGPWETQYF; CDR3 DNA: TGTGCCAGTAGTAATTATCCGGGGCCTTGGGAGACCCAGTACTTC
CDR3 length: 11; V gene: TRBV29-1; J gene: TRBJ1-2; D gene: TRBD1; CDR3 protein: CSVAGGDGYTF; CDR3 DNA: TGCAGCGTCGCAGGGGGCGATGGCTACACCTTC
CDR3 length: 16; V gene: TRBV12-3/TRBV12-4; J gene: TRBJ2-2; D gene: TRBD2; CDR3 protein: CASRQHSGGATGELFF; CDR3 DNA: TGTGCCAGCAGGCAGCATAGCGGGGGGGCAACCGGGGAGCTGTTTTTT
CDR3 length: 13; V gene: TRBV27; J gene: TRBJ1-2; D gene: -; CDR3 protein: CASSFNTNYGYTF; CDR3 DNA: TGTGCCAGCAGTTTTAACACGAACTATGGCTACACCTTC
CDR3 length: 15; V gene: TRBV5-1; J gene: TRBJ2-1; D gene: -; CDR3 protein: CASSFPGTINNEQFF; CDR3 DNA: TGCGCCAGCAGCTTCCCCGGGACGATAAACAATGAGCAGTTCTTC
CDR3 length: 15; V gene: TRBV7-7; J gene: TRBJ2-7; D gene: TRBD1; CDR3 protein: CASSLEWTGAYEQYF; CDR3 DNA: TGTGCTAGCAGCTTAGAGTGGACAGGGGCCTACGAGCAGTACTTC
CDR3 length: 15; V gene: TRBV20-1; J gene: TRBJ2-3; D gene: TRBD1; CDR3 protein: CSARAPRGRGHTQYF; CDR3 DNA: TGCAGTGCTAGAGCCCCCAGGGGGCGCGGCCATACGCAGTATTTT
CDR3 length: 15; V gene: TRBV5-1; J gene: TRBJ1-2; D gene: TRBD1; CDR3 protein: CASSLEGQGTYGYTF; CDR3 DNA: TGCGCCAGCAGCTTGGAGGGACAGGGTACCTATGGCTACACCTTC
CDR3 length: 12; V gene: TRBV20-1; J gene: TRBJ2-1; D gene: -; CDR3 protein: CSARVATNEQFF; CDR3 DNA: TGCAGTGCTAGAGTAGCGACTAATGAGCAGTTCTTC
CDR3 length: 18; V gene: TRBV6-5; J gene: TRBJ2-5; D gene: -; CDR3 protein: CASSYSGGQGMSLETQYF; CDR3 DNA: TGTGCCAGCAGTTACTCGGGTGGCCAGGGGATGAGTTTGGAGACCCAGTACTTC